Sequencing of this TCR beta chain was carried out in a study of Graves' ophthalmopathy and Graves' hyperthyroidism. CDR3 length equals 14 residues. Trimming stripped 5 bases from V and 2 bases from J, with 10 bases between. Whole-study findings and limits: The authors also found most expanded thyroid clonotypes above 0.001 frequency in blood. Ophthalmopathy progression cases were predicted by the model with approximately 71% sensitivity and 72.22% specificity.

In its sample, this clonotype was seen many times. No antigen is known for it. Each donor who had ophthalmopathy showed moderate-to-severe activity, a CAS of ≥3, a NOSPECS of ≥4, and a duration under 3 months. Investigators amplified TCR beta CDR3 regions from RNA transcripts. HTBI primers served in a first-round RT-PCR, which a second-round multiplex PCR followed. MiXCR, applied by TCRdb to the multiplex PCR reads, yields one record per CDR3 protein. The data show 650,000 to 900,000 distinct CDR3 sequences, with roughly 41% seen just once and roughly 46% held by the top ten. The rearrangement uses TRBV12-3 or TRBV12-4 and TRBJ1-5, with a possible D match to TRBD1 (5 bases). The sample consisted of peripheral blood. The TCR sequence derives from an adult man with Graves' ophthalmopathy. As DNA, the CDR3 is TGTGCCAGCAGTGGGGCCGGGGGCAATCAGCCCCAGCATTTT. This translates into CASSGAGGNQPQHF.